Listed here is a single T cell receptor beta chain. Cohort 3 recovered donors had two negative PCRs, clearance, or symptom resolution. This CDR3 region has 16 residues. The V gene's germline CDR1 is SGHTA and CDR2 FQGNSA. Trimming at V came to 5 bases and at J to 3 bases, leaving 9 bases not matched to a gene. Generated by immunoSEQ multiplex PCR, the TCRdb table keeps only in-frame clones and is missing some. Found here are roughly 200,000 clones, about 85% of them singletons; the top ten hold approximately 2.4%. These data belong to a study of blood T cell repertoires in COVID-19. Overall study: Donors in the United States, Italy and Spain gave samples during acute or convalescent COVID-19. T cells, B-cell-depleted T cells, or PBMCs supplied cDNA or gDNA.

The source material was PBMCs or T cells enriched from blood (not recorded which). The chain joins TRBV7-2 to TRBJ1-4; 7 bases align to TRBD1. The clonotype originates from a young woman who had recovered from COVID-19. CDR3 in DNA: TGTGCCAGCAGCCCTAGACCAGGGGGAGCTAATGAAAAACTGTTTTTT. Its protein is CASSPRPGGANEKLFF.